This TCR beta chain appears in the sequencing data of a study of T-cell memory formation after mild COVID-19. The authors produced TCR alpha and TCR beta cDNA libraries with sample barcodes and UMIs by 5'RACE using constant-segment primers. From the 5' RACE reads, TCRdb called clonotypes with MiXCR, one entry per CDR3 protein. Among about half a million distinct CDR3 sequences listed, around a sixth were seen once. On this clonotype: Its antigen is still unknown.

The V gene end was trimmed by 9 bases and the J gene end by 9 bases; junction bases not matched to a gene: 11. CDR3 length: 13 residues. Whole-study results and caveats: Pre-infection memory contained some responding clones, which suggested that cross-reactive memory had joined. Whereas later expanders leaned CD4+, clones contracting day 15 to 85 showed a balanced CD4/CD8 makeup.

The sequenced sample consisted of PBMCs or a T cell subset sorted from them (not recorded which). The chain combines TRBV12-3 or TRBV12-4 with TRBJ1-1; 9 nucleotides line up with TRBD1. This sequence was found in an adult woman who had mild COVID-19 (a few samples of this study predate the infection). Cell type and time point are not known. Written as DNA, the CDR3 is TGTGCCAGTGCACAGGGGGCCCGATCCCAAGCTTTCTTT. Its translation is CASAQGARSQAFF.